Below are 18 T cell receptor beta chains sequenced from a single sample in a study of early stage breast cancer tumors (TCRdb year 2017). Libraries were constructed by the immunoSEQ multiplex PCR assay. Here the immuneACCESS table is served through TCRdb, limited to in-frame sequences with V and J called. Missing clones are a known gap in these copies; in checked studies unresolved V genes cover under half, and the rest lacks a known reason. This sample lists roughly 56,000 clones; about 83% were detected once. Around 3.2% of the sample is taken by the ten largest. What was sequenced was blood. The receptors originated from a person aged 30 to 39 with breast cancer.

This clone occurred once. The CDR3, as DNA: TGTGCCAGCAGTAGATTGACAGCAAGCACAGATACGCAGTATTTT. It codes for CASSRLTASTDTQYF. The rearrangement joins TRBV5-6 to TRBJ2-3; maybe TRBD1 (5 bases). Trimming cost V 5 bases and J 0 bases, with 13 bases left between them. Germline V lookup: CDR1 SGHDT, CDR2 YYEEEE. This CDR3 has 15 amino acids.

V and J are TRBV7-9 and TRBJ2-7; 10 nucleotides line up with TRBD1. V shed 6 bases and J 7 bases; nucleotides not matched to a gene: 15. CDR1 is SEHNR, CDR2 FQNEAQ, per germline (reference sequence). The CDR3 runs to 16 residues. The CDR3 is CASSLPGDRGLWEQYF. The CDR3 DNA follows: TGTGCCAGCAGTCTTCCGGGAGACAGGGGGCTCTGGGAGCAGTACTTC.

The gene calls are TRBV6-5 and TRBJ1-2; possible D gene TRBD1, 6 bases. This CDR3 has 14 amino acids. Germline loops: CDR1 MNHEY, CDR2 SVGAGI. V shed 4 bases and J shed 3 bases, with 12 bases lying between them. CDR3 sequence: CASSLSGAYYGYTF. The CDR3 nucleotides read TGTGCCAGCAGTTTGTCAGGGGCCTACTATGGCTACACCTTC.

The genes are TRBV2 and TRBJ2-5; TRBD1 matches 8 bases. This CDR3 is 16 amino acids long. Germline V gene sequence: CDR1 SNHLY, CDR2 FYNNEI. Unmatched junction bases numbered 14, after V lost 6 bases and J lost 5 bases. The CDR3, as DNA: TGTGCCAGCAGCAGGAAAATGGACAGGGACTTGGAGACCCAGTACTTC. This encodes CASSRKMDRDLETQYF.

The rearrangement links TRBV30 to TRBJ2-1, with 7 bases matching TRBD2. The CDR3 loop spans 13 amino acids. Losses at the gene ends were 3 bases for V and 7 bases for J; bases not matched to a gene: 6. Germline V gives CDR1 GTSNPN, CDR2 SVGIG (reference sequence). This chain's CDR3 is CAWRESGANEQFF. The CDR3 bases are TGTGCCTGGAGAGAAAGCGGGGCTAATGAGCAGTTCTTC.

The chain links TRBV7-2 to TRBJ1-2; tentatively, D is TRBD1 (5 bases). CDR3 length: 15 amino acids. V gave up 1 base and J gave up 1 base, with 10 bases separating them. CDR1 is SGHTA, CDR2 FQGNSA, per germline. The CDR3 reads CASSLDFGGNYGYTF. The CDR3, as DNA: TGTGCCAGCAGCTTAGATTTCGGGGGTAACTATGGCTACACCTTC.

This clone was seen just once. The J gene is TRBJ2-7, the V gene TRBV5-6, with D unresolved. V was shortened by 0 bases and J by 6 bases, with 16 bases between the two germline ends. Germline V CDR1 and CDR2: SGHDT, YYEEEE. The CDR3 loop spans 15 amino acids. CDR3 nucleotide sequence: TGTGCCAGCAGCTTGGTAGGTTCCCGTAAGGGCGAGCAGTACTTC. It specifies CASSLVGSRKGEQYF.

The chain joins TRBV29-1 to TRBJ1-4, with 9 nucleotides matching TRBD1. Trimming at V came to 6 bases and at J to 7 bases, leaving 9 bases not matched to a gene. The CDR3 totals 14 residues. From germline, CDR1 is SQVTM and CDR2 ANQGSEA. CDR3: CSVVPTTGGEKLFF. The CDR3 DNA reads TGCAGCGTCGTTCCGACGACAGGGGGTGAAAAACTGTTTTTT. The full variable domain, its missing parts supplied by reference TRBV29-1 and TRBJ1-4, is SAVISQKPSRDICQRGTSLTIQCQVDSQVTMMFWYRQQPGQSLTLIATANQGSEATYESGFVIDKFPISRPNLTFSTLTVSNMSPEDSSIYLCSVVPTTGGEKLFFGSGTQLSVL.

This clone has just a few counts. J is TRBJ1-2 and V is TRBV12-5; D gene uncertain. CDR3 length: 13 amino acids. Germline V lookup: CDR1 LGHNT, CDR2 FRNRAP. Trimming took 3 bases from V and 4 from J, leaving 9 bases between them. As DNA, the CDR3 is TGTGCTAGTGGTTTCGAGGCAGTCTATGGCTACACCTTC. This sequence encodes CASGFEAVYGYTF.

V and J are TRBV30 and TRBJ1-2, with D tentatively TRBD1 (6 bases). The CDR3 runs 14 residues. CDR1 is GTSNPN, CDR2 SVGIG, per germline (reference sequence). V was shortened by 1 base and J by 5 bases, with 14 bases between the two germline ends. The chain's CDR3 is CAWSAHGTPYGYTF. CDR3 bases: TGTGCCTGGAGTGCCCACGGGACACCTTATGGCTACACCTTC.

The chain joins TRBV6-5 to TRBJ2-7; D gene unclear. CDR3 size: 11 residues. Looked up from germline, CDR1 is MNHEY and CDR2 is SVGAGI. V lost 6 bases to trimming and J lost 3 bases, with 6 bases between them. CDR3 loop: CASSTNYEQYF. In DNA form, the CDR3 reads TGTGCCAGCAGCACGAACTACGAGCAGTACTTC.

The chain carries TRBV5-8 and TRBJ2-4; 9 bases line up with TRBD1. The CDR3 sequence is 15 residues long. CDR1 is SGHTS, CDR2 YDEGEE, per germline. V lost 5 bases, J lost 9 bases, and 12 bases stayed unmatched. The CDR3 bases are TGTGCCAGCAGTTCGATAACGGGACAGGGCCCCATTCAGTACTTC. Residues: CASSSITGQGPIQYF.

By share of the sample, this clone is medium-sized. The rearrangement joins TRBV30 to TRBJ2-2, with 8 bases lining up with TRBD2. The CDR3 length is 15 residues. The V segment lost 0 bases and the J segment 1 base; nucleotides outside the gene matches: 1. Germline V gives CDR1 GTSNPN, CDR2 SVGIG (reference sequence). Here the CDR3 DNA reads TGTGCCTGGAGTGTACTAGCGGAGAACACCGGGGAGCTGTTTTTT. Translated, it gives CAWSVLAENTGELFF. The entire variable domain, with the rest obtained from reference TRBV30 and TRBJ2-2, is as follows: SQTIHQWPATLVQPVGSPLSLECTVEGTSNPNLYWYRQAAGRGLQLLFYSVGIGQISSEVPQNLSASRPQDRQFILSSKKLLLSDSGFYLCAWSVLAENTGELFFGEGSRLTVL.

The chain employs TRBV4-1 and TRBJ2-7, with D possibly matching TRBD1 (6 bases). V was cut by 4 bases and J by 0 bases, with 13 bases left in between. The CDR3 length is 15 residues. Germline CDR1 reads MGHRA; CDR2 reads YSYEKL. The CDR3 bases are TGCGCCAGCAGCCGTCTACAGGGCAGCTCCTACGAGCAGTACTTC. This translates into CASSRLQGSSYEQYF.

To note about this clone: Compared with germline, one end of the junction differs, possibly owing to a read error. V usage is TRBV7-7 and J usage is TRBJ2-1; 15 bases are shared with TRBD2. The CDR3 contains 17 residues. Germline assignment: CDR1 SSHAT and CDR2 FNYEAQ (reference sequence). The CDR3 DNA follows: TGTGCTAGCAGCTCGGGACTAGCGGGAGGTGGGCCCAATGAGCAGTTCTTC. Its translation: CASSSGLAGGGPNEQFF.

The CDR3 spells CASSLSSVGFQETQYF. CDR3 DNA: TGTGCCAGCAGCTTATCTAGCGTAGGATTCCAAGAGACCCAGTACTTC. V usage is TRBV7-6 and J usage is TRBJ2-5; D perhaps matches TRBD2 (6 bases). CDR1 is SGHVS, CDR2 FNYEAQ, per germline. This CDR3 is built from 16 residues. The V end lost 2 bases, the J end lost 1 base, and 14 bases lay between the germline ends.

V and J are TRBV10-3 and TRBJ1-2, with no clear D. Germline CDR1 and CDR2: ENHRY and SYGVKD. The CDR3 spans 14 residues. V shed 0 bases and J shed 4 bases, with 9 bases lying between them. The CDR3, as DNA: TGTGCCATCAGTGAGTCGGACGGAACCTATGGCTACACCTTC. This codes for CAISESDGTYGYTF.

This sequence joins TRBV15 and TRBJ1-3, with 7 nucleotides matching TRBD1. V lost 0 bases and J lost 7; bases outside the gene matches: 9. CDR3 size: 16 residues. Germline CDR1 is LNHNV and CDR2 is YYDKDF (reference sequence). This chain's CDR3 is CATSREWTGSWNTIYF. Written as DNA, the CDR3 is TGTGCCACCAGCAGAGAATGGACAGGCAGTTGGAACACCATATATTTT.